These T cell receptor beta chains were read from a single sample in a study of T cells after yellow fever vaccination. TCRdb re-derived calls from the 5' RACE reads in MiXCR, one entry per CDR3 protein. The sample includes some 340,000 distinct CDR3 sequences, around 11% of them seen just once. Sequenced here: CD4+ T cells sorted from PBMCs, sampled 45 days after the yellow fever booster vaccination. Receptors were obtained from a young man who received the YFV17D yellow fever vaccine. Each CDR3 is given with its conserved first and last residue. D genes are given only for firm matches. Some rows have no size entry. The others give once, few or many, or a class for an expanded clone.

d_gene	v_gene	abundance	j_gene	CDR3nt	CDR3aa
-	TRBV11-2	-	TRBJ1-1	TGTGCCAGCGGGCAGGGGTTGACTGAAGCTTTCTTT	CASGQGLTEAFF
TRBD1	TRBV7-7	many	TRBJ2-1	TGTGCCAGCAGCCGGACAGGTACTACCAATGAGCAGTTCTTC	CASSRTGTTNEQFF
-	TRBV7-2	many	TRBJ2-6	TGTGCCAGCAGCTTAGGAGCAGCTGGGGCCAACGTCCTGACTTTC	CASSLGAAGANVLTF
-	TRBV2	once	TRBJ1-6	TGTGCCAGCAGTGAGGTCCCGGATTCACCCCTCCACTTT	CASSEVPDSPLHF
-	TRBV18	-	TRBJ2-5	TGTGCCAGCTCACCACCGAACGGGGGATCCGAGGGGACCCAGTACTTC	CASSPPNGGSEGTQYF
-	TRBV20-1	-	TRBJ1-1	TGCAGTGCTGGCAGGGTGTCCGGAGCTTTCTTT	CSAGRVSGAFF
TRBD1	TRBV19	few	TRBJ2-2	TGTGCCAGTAGTACCCCACAGGGGGGCACCGGGGAGCTGTTTTTT	CASSTPQGGTGELFF
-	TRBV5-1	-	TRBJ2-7	TGCGCCAGCAGCTTGGTAACGGGGACCTACGAGCAGTACTTC	CASSLVTGTYEQYF
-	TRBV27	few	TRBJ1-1	TGTGCCAGCAGTGGACAATCCCCGAGCAGGGAAAACACTGAAGCTTTCTTT	CASSGQSPSRENTEAFF
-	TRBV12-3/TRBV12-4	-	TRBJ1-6	TGTGCCAGCAGAATGACAGCGGCCCTCCACTTT	CASRMTAALHF
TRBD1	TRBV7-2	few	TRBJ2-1	TGTGCCAGCAGCCTTGACAGGGTCGTTCGGAATGAGCAGTTCTTC	CASSLDRVVRNEQFF
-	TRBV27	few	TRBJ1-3	TGTGCCAGCAGTTCTTTACAATACACAGGGCCGATGAGTAACACCATATATTTT	CASSSLQYTGPMSNTIYF
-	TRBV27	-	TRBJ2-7	TGTGCCAGCAGGACCTATGGGGCACGCGAGCAGTACTTC	CASRTYGAREQYF
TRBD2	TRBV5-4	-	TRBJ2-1	TGTGCCAGCAGCTCGACTAGCGGGGGGCTTGAACTCTTC	CASSSTSGGLELF
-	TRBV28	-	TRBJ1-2	TGTGCCAGCAGTTTGAATAACTATGGCTACACCTTC	CASSLNNYGYTF
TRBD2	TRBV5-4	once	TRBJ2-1	TGTGCCAGCAGCCACACTAGCGGGGGGGACAATGAGCAGTTCTTC	CASSHTSGGDNEQFF
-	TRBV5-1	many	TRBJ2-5	TGCGCCAGCAGCACAGGGGGAGGGGAGACCCAGTACTTC	CASSTGGGETQYF
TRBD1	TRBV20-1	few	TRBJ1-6	TGCAGTGCTGAGGACAGGGGGTTTAGCAATTCACCCCTCCACTTT	CSAEDRGFSNSPLHF
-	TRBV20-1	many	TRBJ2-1	TGCAGTGCTAGTCTAACAGGGTACAATGAGCAGTTCTTC	CSASLTGYNEQFF
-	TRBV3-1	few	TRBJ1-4	TGTGCCAGCAGCCACGTCGGGGGGAATGGTGAAAAACTGTTTTTT	CASSHVGGNGEKLFF
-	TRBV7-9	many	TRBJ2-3	TGTGCCAGCAGCCCAAGGGCGGATTTCACAGATACGCAGTATTTT	CASSPRADFTDTQYF
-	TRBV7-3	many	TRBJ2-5	TGTGCCAGCAGCTTAATAGGGGAAGAAGGGACCCAGTACTTC	CASSLIGEEGTQYF
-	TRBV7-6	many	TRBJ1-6	TGTGCCAGCAGCTTCCTAATGAGCTCCTATAATTCACCCCTCCACTTT	CASSFLMSSYNSPLHF
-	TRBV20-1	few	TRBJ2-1	TGCAGTGGACCTCCGCTCCTCGGGTCCCGCGAGCAGTTCTTC	CSGPPLLGSREQFF
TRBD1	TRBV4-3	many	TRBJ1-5	TGCGCCAGCAGTCCCGGGACAGGCAAGGGTCAGCCCCAGCATTTT	CASSPGTGKGQPQHF
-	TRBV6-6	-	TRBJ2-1	TGTGCCACCAGGACGGGTGAGCAGTTCTTC	CATRTGEQFF
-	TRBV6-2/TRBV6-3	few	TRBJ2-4	TGTGCCAGCAGCCCCCTGGGGTCGCCAGCGAAAGCCAAAAACATTCAGTACTTC	CASSPLGSPAKAKNIQYF
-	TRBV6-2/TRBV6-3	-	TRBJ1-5	TGTGCCAGCAGTCGCTTAAGGAGCCAGGGTCAGCCCCAGCATTTT	CASSRLRSQGQPQHF
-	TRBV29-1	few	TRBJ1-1	TGCAGCGTTGATGACAGTTTCGGCTCTGAAGCTTTCTTT	CSVDDSFGSEAFF
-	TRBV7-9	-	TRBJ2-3	TGTGCCAGCGGCCCATCGATCGATACGCAGTATTTT	CASGPSIDTQYF
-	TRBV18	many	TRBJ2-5	TGTGCCAGCTCACCACCTGGTGAGACCCAGTACTTC	CASSPPGETQYF
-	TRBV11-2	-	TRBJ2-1	TGTGCCAGCAGCCCGAAAGACTGGGTAGGTGAGCAGTTCTTC	CASSPKDWVGEQFF
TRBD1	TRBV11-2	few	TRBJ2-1	TGTGCCAGCAGCTTTGGACAGGGCTTAGGTGAGCAGTTCTTC	CASSFGQGLGEQFF
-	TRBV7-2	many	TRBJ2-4	TGTGCCAGCAGCATTGGAGGCATTCAGTACTTC	CASSIGGIQYF
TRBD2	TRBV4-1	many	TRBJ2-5	TGCGCCAGCAGCCAAGAGGCTAGCGGGGGTACCCGATGGGAGACCCAGTACTTC	CASSQEASGGTRWETQYF
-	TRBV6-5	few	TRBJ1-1	TGTGCCAGCAGGACGCGGGAGGACAGTGGGGCTTTCTTT	CASRTREDSGAFF
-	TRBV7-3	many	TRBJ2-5	TGTGCCAGCAGCTTAGAGGTACAAGAGACCCAGTACTTC	CASSLEVQETQYF
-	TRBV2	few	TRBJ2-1	TGTGCCAGCCTGTTGGAACGAGGGGCCGGTGAGCAGTTCTTC	CASLLERGAGEQFF
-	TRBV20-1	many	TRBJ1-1	TGCAGTGCACGCGGGGCCCGGGGCACTGAAGCTTTCTTT	CSARGARGTEAFF
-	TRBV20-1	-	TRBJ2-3	TGCAGTGCTAGAATACAGGGAACAGATACGCAGTATTTT	CSARIQGTDTQYF
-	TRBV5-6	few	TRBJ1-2	TGTGCCAGCAGTTCGAGACAGATTTATGGCTACACCTTC	CASSSRQIYGYTF
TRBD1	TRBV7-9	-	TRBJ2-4	TGTGCCAGCAGCTTAGGAGGACAGGGGAGCATTCAGTACTTC	CASSLGGQGSIQYF
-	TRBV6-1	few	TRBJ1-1	TGTGCCAGCAAGCCACAAACAGAGAACACTGAAGCTTTCTTT	CASKPQTENTEAFF